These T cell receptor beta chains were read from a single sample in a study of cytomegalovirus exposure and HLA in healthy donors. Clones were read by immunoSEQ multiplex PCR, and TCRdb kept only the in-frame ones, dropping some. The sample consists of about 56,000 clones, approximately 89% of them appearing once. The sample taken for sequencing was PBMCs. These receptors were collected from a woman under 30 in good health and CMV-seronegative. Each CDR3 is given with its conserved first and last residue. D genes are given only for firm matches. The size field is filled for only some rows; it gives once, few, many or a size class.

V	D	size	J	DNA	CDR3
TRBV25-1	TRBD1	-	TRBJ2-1	TGTGCCAGCAAGGTCGGGACAGCGTACAATGAGCAGTTCTTC	CASKVGTAYNEQFF
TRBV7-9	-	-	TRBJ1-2	TGTGCCAGCAGCTCCAACAGGGACCATGGCTACACCTTC	CASSSNRDHGYTF
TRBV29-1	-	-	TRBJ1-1	TGCAGCCCGGGGGGGACTGAAGCTTTCTTT	CSPGGTEAFF
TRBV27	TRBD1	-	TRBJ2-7	TGTGCCAGCAGTCTGAAGGGGGCCGAGCAGTACTTC	CASSLKGAEQYF
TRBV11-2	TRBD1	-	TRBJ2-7	TGTGCCAGCAGCTCTAATACAGGGGCGGTCTCCTACGAGCAGTACTTC	CASSSNTGAVSYEQYF
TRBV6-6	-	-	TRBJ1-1	TGTGCCAGCAGGGGACACCGCATGAACACTGAAGCTTTCTTT	CASRGHRMNTEAFF
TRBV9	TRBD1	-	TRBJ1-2	TGTGCCAGCAGCGTAGTGGGGGGACAGGGCCTGGGCTACACCTTC	CASSVVGGQGLGYTF
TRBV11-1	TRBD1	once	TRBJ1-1	TGTGCCAGCAGCTTTACGACAGGGGGAACTGAAGCTTTCTTT	CASSFTTGGTEAFF
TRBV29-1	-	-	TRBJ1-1	TGCAGCGTTCTGGACATCATGAACACTGAAGCTTTCTTT	CSVLDIMNTEAFF
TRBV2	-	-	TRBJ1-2	TGTGCCAGCAGTGAGGTTGGAGGCTATGGCTACACCTTC	CASSEVGGYGYTF
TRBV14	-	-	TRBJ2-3	TGTGCCAGCAGCCAAGATTCTGTTTCAGATACGCAGTATTTT	CASSQDSVSDTQYF
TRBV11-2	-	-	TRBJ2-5	TGTGCCAGCAGCTTAGAGTTCCAGGCCAGGGAGACCCAGTACTTC	CASSLEFQARETQYF
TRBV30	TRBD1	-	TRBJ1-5	TGTGCCTGGAGCGAGGGGGCACGCAATCAGCCCCAGCATTTT	CAWSEGARNQPQHF
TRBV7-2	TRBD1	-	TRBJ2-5	TGTGCCAGCAGCTTATACCCGGACAGGGGGGCGGAGACCCAGTACTTC	CASSLYPDRGAETQYF
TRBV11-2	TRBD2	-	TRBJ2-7	TGTGCCAGCAGCTTGCAGCGGGGGGCTTCCTACGAGCAGTACTTC	CASSLQRGASYEQYF
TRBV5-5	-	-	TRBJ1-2	TGTGCCAGCAGCTGGAACAGCCCGGGATATGGCTACACCTTC	CASSWNSPGYGYTF
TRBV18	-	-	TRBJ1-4	TGTGCCAGCTCTCGGGGGGCAGGCTCTAATGAAAAACTGTTTTTT	CASSRGAGSNEKLFF
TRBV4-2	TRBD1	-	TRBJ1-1	TGTGCCAGCAGCCAGCTTGCAGGGGGAGCGAACACTGAAGCTTTCTTT	CASSQLAGGANTEAFF
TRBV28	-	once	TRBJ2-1	TGTGCCAGCAGTTCTTCCGGCAGGGGCAACAATGAGCAGTTCTTC	CASSSSGRGNNEQFF
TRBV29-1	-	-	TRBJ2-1	TGCAGCGTTGAAGGAACAGGATGGGCCTACAATGAGCAGTTCTTC	CSVEGTGWAYNEQFF
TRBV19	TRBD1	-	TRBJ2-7	TGTGCCAGTAGTCCCAGGGGACAGGGGTTGTACGAGCAGTACTTC	CASSPRGQGLYEQYF
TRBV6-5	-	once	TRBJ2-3	TGTGCCAGCAGTTACAGCCAGGTCGGGGGAGATACGCAGTATTTT	CASSYSQVGGDTQYF
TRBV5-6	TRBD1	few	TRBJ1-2	TGTGCCAGCAGCTTGGGACAGGGGGGATATGGCTACACCTTC	CASSLGQGGYGYTF
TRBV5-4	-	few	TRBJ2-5	TGTGCCAGCAGCTTGGCGACGGGGAGGGAGACCCAGTACTTC	CASSLATGRETQYF
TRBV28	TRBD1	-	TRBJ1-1	TGTGCCAGCACCATAGGCAGGGGGCGACCTGAAGCTTTCTTT	CASTIGRGRPEAFF
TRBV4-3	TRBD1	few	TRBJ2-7	TGCGCCAGCAGCCAAGAAGGGACAGGCTACTACGAGCAGTACTTC	CASSQEGTGYYEQYF
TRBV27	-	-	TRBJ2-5	TGTGCCAGCAGTTCCCTGTTTCCACTTACGGACACACAAGAGACCCAGTACTTC	CASSSLFPLTDTQETQYF
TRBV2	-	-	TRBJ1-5	TGTGCCAGCAGTGAAGGAGGGGGAAGCAATCAGCCCCAGCATTTT	CASSEGGGSNQPQHF
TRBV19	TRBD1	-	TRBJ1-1	TGTGCCAGTAGTATCCCAGGGGGGAACACTGAAGCTTTCTTT	CASSIPGGNTEAFF
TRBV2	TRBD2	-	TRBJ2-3	TGTGCCTCCACCTTGACTAGCAGCACAGATACGCAGTATTTT	CASTLTSSTDTQYF
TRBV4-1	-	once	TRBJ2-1	TGCGCCAGCAGCCAAGTATCTAGCTGGGATGAGCAGTTCTTC	CASSQVSSWDEQFF
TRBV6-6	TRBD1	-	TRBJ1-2	TGTGCCAGCATCTTGACAGGGGGACACTATGGCTACACCTTC	CASILTGGHYGYTF